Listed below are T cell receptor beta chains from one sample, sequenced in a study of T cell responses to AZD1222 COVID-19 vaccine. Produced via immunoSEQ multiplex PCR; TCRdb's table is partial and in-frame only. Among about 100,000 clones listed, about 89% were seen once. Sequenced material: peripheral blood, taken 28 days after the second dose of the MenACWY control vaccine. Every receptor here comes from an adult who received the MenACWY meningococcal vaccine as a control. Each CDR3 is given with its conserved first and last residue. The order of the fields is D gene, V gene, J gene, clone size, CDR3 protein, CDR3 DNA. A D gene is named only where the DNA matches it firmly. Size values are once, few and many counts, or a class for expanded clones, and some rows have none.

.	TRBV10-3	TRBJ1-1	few	CAIRGGVGNTEAFF	TGTGCCATCAGGGGGGGTGTGGGAAACACTGAAGCTTTCTTT
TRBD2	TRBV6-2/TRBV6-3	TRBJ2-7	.	CASSSGTTYEQYF	TGTGCCAGCAGCTCCGGGACTACGTACGAGCAGTACTTC
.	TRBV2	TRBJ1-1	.	CASRDTNTEAFF	TGTGCCAGCAGGGACACGAACACTGAAGCTTTCTTT
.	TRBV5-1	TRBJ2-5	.	CASSLIPGTQETQYF	TGCGCCAGCAGCTTGATTCCCGGGACCCAAGAGACCCAGTACTTC
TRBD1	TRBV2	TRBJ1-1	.	CATTRQGINTEAFF	TGTGCCACCACCCGACAGGGAATAAACACTGAAGCTTTCTTT
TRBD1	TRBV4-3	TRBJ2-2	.	CASSLDRANTGELFF	TGCGCCAGCAGCCTCGACAGGGCGAACACCGGGGAGCTGTTTTTT
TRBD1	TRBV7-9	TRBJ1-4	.	CASSLGAGGMSEKLFF	TGTGCCAGCAGCTTAGGGGCAGGGGGGATGAGTGAAAAACTGTTTTTT
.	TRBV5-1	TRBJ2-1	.	CASSLGPEGGTEQFF	TGCGCCAGCAGCTTGGGCCCTGAGGGTGGAACTGAGCAGTTCTTC
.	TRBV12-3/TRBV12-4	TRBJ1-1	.	CASSRGLNTEAFF	TGTGCCAGCAGTAGAGGATTGAACACTGAAGCTTTCTTT
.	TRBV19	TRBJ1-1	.	CASSIKLGMNTEAFF	TGTGCCAGTAGTATCAAGCTGGGTATGAACACTGAAGCTTTCTTT
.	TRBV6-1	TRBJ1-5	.	CASSERVGVVLEPQHF	TGTGCCAGCAGTGAACGGGTCGGGGTTGTGCTGGAGCCCCAGCATTTT
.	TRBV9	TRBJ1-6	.	CASSVVGPNSPLHF	TGTGCCAGCAGCGTAGTGGGACCCAATTCACCCCTCCACTTT
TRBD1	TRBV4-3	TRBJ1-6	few	CASSQESIRDSYLNSPLHF	TGCGCCAGCAGCCAAGAATCCATCCGGGACAGCTATCTAAATTCACCCCTCCACTTT
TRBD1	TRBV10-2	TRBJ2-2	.	CASRTGGPNTGELFF	TGCGCCAGCAGAACAGGGGGACCGAACACCGGGGAGCTGTTTTTT
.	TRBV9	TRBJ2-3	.	CASSVLGDTQYF	TGTGCCAGCAGCGTCTTAGGGGATACGCAGTATTTT
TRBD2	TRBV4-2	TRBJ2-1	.	CASSQGAGGPGEQFF	TGTGCCAGCAGCCAAGGAGCGGGGGGGCCCGGTGAGCAGTTCTTC
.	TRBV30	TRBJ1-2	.	CAWTITREGYTF	TGTGCCTGGACCATAACCCGGGAAGGCTACACCTTC
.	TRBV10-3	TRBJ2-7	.	CAIKGGTYEQYF	TGTGCCATCAAGGGGGGGACCTACGAGCAGTACTTC
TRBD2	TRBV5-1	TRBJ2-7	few	CASSLGTSGYEQYF	TGCGCCAGCAGCTTGGGGACTAGCGGCTACGAGCAGTACTTC
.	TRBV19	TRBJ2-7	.	CASSFRANSYEQYF	TGTGCCAGTAGTTTCCGGGCTAACTCCTACGAGCAGTACTTC
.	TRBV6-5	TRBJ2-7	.	CASSFSTGTPTYEQYF	TGTGCCAGCAGTTTCTCAACCGGGACACCTACCTACGAGCAGTACTTC
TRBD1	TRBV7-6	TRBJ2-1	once	CASSSGTGHNEQFF	TGTGCCAGCAGCTCGGGGACAGGCCACAATGAGCAGTTCTTC
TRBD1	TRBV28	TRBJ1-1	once	CASSRGQMNTEAFF	TGTGCCAGCAGCCGGGGACAGATGAACACTGAAGCTTTCTTT
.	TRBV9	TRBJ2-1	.	CASSVQSSYNEQFF	TGTGCCAGCAGCGTACAGAGCTCCTACAATGAGCAGTTCTTC
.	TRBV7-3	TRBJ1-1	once	CASSPNGEGNTEAFF	TGTGCCAGCAGCCCAAACGGGGAGGGGAACACTGAAGCTTTCTTT
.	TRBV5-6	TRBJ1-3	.	CASSFGDSGNTIYF	TGTGCCAGCAGCTTCGGGGACTCTGGAAACACCATATATTTT
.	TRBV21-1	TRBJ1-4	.	CASRTPGQGGMANEKLFF	TGTGCCAGCAGGACCCCGGGACAGGGAGGTATGGCTAATGAAAAACTGTTTTTT
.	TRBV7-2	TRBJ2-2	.	CASSRTPGSTGELFF	TGTGCCAGCAGCCGGACACCTGGCAGCACCGGGGAGCTGTTTTTT
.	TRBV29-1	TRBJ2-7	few	CSALGASSYEQYF	TGCAGCGCCCTAGGAGCGTCTTCCTACGAGCAGTACTTC
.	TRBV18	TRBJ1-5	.	CASSQGAVSQPQHF	TGTGCCAGCTCACAAGGGGCCGTAAGTCAGCCCCAGCATTTT
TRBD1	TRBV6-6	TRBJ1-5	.	CASRFDRAGNQPQHF	TGTGCCAGCAGATTCGACAGGGCGGGCAATCAGCCCCAGCATTTT
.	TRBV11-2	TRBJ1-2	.	CASSFGQRNNYGYTF	TGTGCCAGCAGCTTCGGCCAGCGTAATAACTATGGCTACACCTTC
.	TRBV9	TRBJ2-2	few	CASSAAQNTGELFF	TGTGCCAGCAGCGCCGCGCAGAACACCGGGGAGCTGTTTTTT
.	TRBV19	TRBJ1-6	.	CASSQLTGTSNSPLHF	TGTGCCAGTAGCCAACTAACAGGGACCTCTAATTCACCCCTCCACTTT
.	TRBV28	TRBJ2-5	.	CASSTSGPGRGTQYF	TGTGCCAGCAGTACCTCGGGGCCCGGGCGGGGGACCCAGTACTTC
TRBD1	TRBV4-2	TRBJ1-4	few	CASSQVPTRTGPNEKLFF	TGTGCCAGCAGCCAAGTTCCCACCCGGACAGGACCAAATGAAAAACTGTTTTTT
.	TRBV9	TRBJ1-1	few	CASSVVSGIGTEAFF	TGTGCCAGCAGCGTAGTAAGTGGAATAGGTACTGAAGCTTTCTTT
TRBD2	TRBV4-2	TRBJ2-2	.	CASSQLTSALTGELFF	TGTGCCAGCAGCCAGCTGACTAGCGCCCTTACCGGGGAGCTGTTTTTT
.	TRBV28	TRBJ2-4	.	CASSDPGSDIQYF	TGTGCCAGCAGTGACCCCGGGTCGGACATTCAGTACTTC
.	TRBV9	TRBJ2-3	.	CASSVAGVDTQYF	TGTGCCAGCAGCGTAGCTGGGGTAGATACGCAGTATTTT
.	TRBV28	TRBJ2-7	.	CASTRGVGPYEQYF	TGTGCCAGCACCCGGGGTGTGGGGCCCTACGAGCAGTACTTC
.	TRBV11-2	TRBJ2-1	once	CASSLTRGPGNEQFF	TGTGCCAGCAGCTTAACGCGGGGCCCTGGGAATGAGCAGTTCTTC
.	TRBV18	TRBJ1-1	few	CASSPRMGQANTEAFF	TGTGCCAGCTCACCACGGATGGGGCAGGCGAACACTGAAGCTTTCTTT
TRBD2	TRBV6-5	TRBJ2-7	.	CASSYRLAGGVYEQYF	TGTGCCAGCAGTTACCGATTAGCGGGGGGGGTCTACGAGCAGTACTTC
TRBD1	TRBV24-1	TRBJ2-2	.	CATTDRGTGELFF	TGTGCCACCACGGACAGGGGGACCGGGGAGCTGTTTTTT
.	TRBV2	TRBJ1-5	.	CASRGRRDSNQPQHF	TGTGCCAGCAGGGGGAGGCGGGACAGCAATCAGCCCCAGCATTTT
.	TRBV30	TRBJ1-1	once	CAWSVTTLLTEAFF	TGTGCCTGGAGTGTAACAACCCTCCTCACTGAAGCTTTCTTT
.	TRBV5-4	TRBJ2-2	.	CATSGWAANTGELFF	TGTGCCACGAGCGGGTGGGCGGCGAACACCGGGGAGCTGTTTTTT
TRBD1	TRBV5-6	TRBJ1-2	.	CASRRTGDYYGYTF	TGTGCCAGCAGAAGGACAGGGGATTATTATGGCTACACCTTC
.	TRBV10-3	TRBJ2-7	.	CAIRQDSSYEQYF	TGTGCCATCAGGCAGGATTCCTCCTACGAGCAGTACTTC
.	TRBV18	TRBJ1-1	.	CASSVYGGQDTEAFF	TGTGCCAGCTCGGTTTACGGGGGGCAGGACACTGAAGCTTTCTTT
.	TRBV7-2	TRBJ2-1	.	CASSLGGPRNEQFF	TGTGCCAGCAGCTTAGGGGGGCCTCGGAATGAGCAGTTCTTC
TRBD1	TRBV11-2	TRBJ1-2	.	CASSLQGALNYGYTF	TGTGCCAGCAGCTTACAGGGGGCGCTTAACTATGGCTACACCTTC